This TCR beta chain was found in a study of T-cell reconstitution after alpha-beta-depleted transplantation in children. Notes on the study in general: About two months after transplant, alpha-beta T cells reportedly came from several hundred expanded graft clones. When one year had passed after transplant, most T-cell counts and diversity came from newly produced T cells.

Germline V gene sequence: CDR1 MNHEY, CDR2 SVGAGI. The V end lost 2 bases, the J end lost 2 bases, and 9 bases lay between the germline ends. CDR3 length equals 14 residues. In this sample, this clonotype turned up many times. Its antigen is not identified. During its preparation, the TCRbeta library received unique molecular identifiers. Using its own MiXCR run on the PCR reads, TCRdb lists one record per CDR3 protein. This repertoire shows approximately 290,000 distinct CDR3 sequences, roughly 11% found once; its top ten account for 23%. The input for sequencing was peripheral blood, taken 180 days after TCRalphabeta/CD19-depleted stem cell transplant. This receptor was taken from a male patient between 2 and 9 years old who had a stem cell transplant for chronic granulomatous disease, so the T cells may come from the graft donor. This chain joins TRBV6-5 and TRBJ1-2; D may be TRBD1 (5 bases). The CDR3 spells CASSYLDNNYGYTF. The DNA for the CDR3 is TGTGCCAGCAGTTACCTGGACAACAACTATGGCTACACCTTC.